These T cell receptor beta chains were read from a single sample in a study of vaccination and CD4 T cells after COVID-19. TCRdb recomputed calls from the PCR reads with MiXCR, one row per CDR3 protein. This table has tens of thousands of distinct CDR3 sequences, roughly 71% appearing once. The antigens for these receptors are not known. This specimen was CD4+ T cells from blood, cultured in vitro, taken after SARS-CoV-2 vaccination. These receptors all come from a human donor who received a COVID-19 vaccine. The CDR3 runs from the conserved cysteine through the conserved F or W. Fields, in order: clone size, J gene, V gene, D gene, CDR3 DNA, CDR3 protein. D genes are given only for firm matches. A clone size is listed for some rows: how often the clone was seen (once, few, many), or a class if it is expanded.

once	TRBJ1-3	TRBV10-3	-	TGTGCCATCAGTTCAGGACGGCAGAGCTCTGGAAACACCATATATTTT	CAISSGRQSSGNTIYF
-	TRBJ1-2	TRBV12-3/TRBV12-4	-	TGTGCCAGCAGGAAACAGGGATCTTGGGGGGAGGCTGGCTACACCTTC	CASRKQGSWGEAGYTF
once	TRBJ1-5	TRBV2	-	TGTGCCAGCAGTGAATTACGGGTTAGCAATCAGCCCCAGCATTTT	CASSELRVSNQPQHF
-	TRBJ2-3	TRBV30	TRBD2	TGTGCCTGGAGTGTTCTAGCGGGGGCCACAGATACGCAGTATTTT	CAWSVLAGATDTQYF
-	TRBJ2-2	TRBV19	-	TGTGCCAGTAGTATAAGAACCCCAAGAGGAGGGGGCCTTGGCACCGGGGAGCTGTTTTTT	CASSIRTPRGGGLGTGELFF
-	TRBJ1-3	TRBV23-1	TRBD1	TGCGCCAGCAGAGAGGACAGGGCTGGAAACACCATATATTTT	CASREDRAGNTIYF
-	TRBJ2-2	TRBV19	-	TGTGCCAGTAGTATAAGGGGCCCGAACACCGGGGAGCTGTTTTTT	CASSIRGPNTGELFF
-	TRBJ1-1	TRBV7-8	-	TGTGCCAGCAGCTTCGGTGTTGACACTGAAGCTTTCTTT	CASSFGVDTEAFF
-	TRBJ2-5	TRBV11-1	-	TGTGCCAGCAGCCTGGACTTCCAAGAGACCCAGTACTTC	CASSLDFQETQYF
-	TRBJ1-2	TRBV6-2/TRBV6-3	TRBD1	TGTGCCAGCAGTACGATGTCGACAGGGCCCTATGGCTACACCTTC	CASSTMSTGPYGYTF
-	TRBJ1-4	TRBV7-8	TRBD1	TGTGCCAGCAGCCTCCGGGACAGGGCTGAAAAACTGTTTTTT	CASSLRDRAEKLFF
hyperexpanded	TRBJ2-5	TRBV25-1	-	TGTGCCAGCAGTGAACCGAGGGGGGCAGGAGAGACCCAGTACTTC	CASSEPRGAGETQYF
-	TRBJ1-1	TRBV29-1	-	TGCAGCACTCAAGTCGGGCGGGGGGACACTGAAGCTTTCTTT	CSTQVGRGDTEAFF